This T cell receptor beta chain was recovered during a study of breast tumors, draining lymph nodes, adjacent tissues. In germline, CDR1 is MNHEY, CDR2 SVGAGI. There are 13 residues in the CDR3. Trimming at V came to 5 bases and at J to 8 bases, leaving 7 bases not matched to a gene. Axillary draining lymph nodes of breast cancer patients supplied the node samples. Via MiXCR, TCRdb re-called the multiplex PCR reads, giving one row per CDR3 protein. The sample contains some 200,000 distinct CDR3 sequences, 30% to 40% of which appear only once. Notes on this clonotype: A much larger clone lies a single base off, so this may be a read error.

The sample consisted of axillary lymph node tissue. The chain combines TRBV6-5 with TRBJ1-2, with 8 bases aligning to TRBD1. This clonotype was obtained from a female donor with breast cancer. Some clones in this sample may be carry-over from other donors' samples. The CDR3 DNA follows: TGTGCCAGCAGTCCGACAGGGGCTGAGGGCTACACCTTC. This sequence encodes CASSPTGAEGYTF.